This T cell receptor (beta chain) comes out of a study of graft-versus-host responses after intestinal transplantation. Germline trimming cut 7 bases from V and 4 bases from J; bases unmatched to any gene: 6. Germline V CDR1 and CDR2: MDHEN, SYDVKM. The CDR3 has 14 amino acids. Some clones are missing from TCRdb's copy, which holds only in-frame ones; the method was immunoSEQ multiplex PCR. The table includes approximately 90,000 clones, about 88% detected once. This clone was found once. What it recognizes is unknown. Study conclusions and caveats: Recipient bone marrow held GvH clones, some seen earlier in ileum or blood. Elevated graft-versus-host to host-versus-graft clonal ratios in allografts were recorded for patients with graft-donor T cell macrochimerism.

This chain links TRBV28 with TRBJ2-1, with 8 bases lining up with TRBD1. The TCR was taken from a human donor who was the organ donor for an intestinal transplant. The sequenced sample was unstimulated CD4+ T cells sorted from spleen or lymph node cells, obtained before transplant. Here the CDR3 reads CASNVDRVYNEQFF. The CDR3 region has the DNA TGTGCCAGCAACGTGGACAGGGTTTACAATGAGCAGTTCTTC.